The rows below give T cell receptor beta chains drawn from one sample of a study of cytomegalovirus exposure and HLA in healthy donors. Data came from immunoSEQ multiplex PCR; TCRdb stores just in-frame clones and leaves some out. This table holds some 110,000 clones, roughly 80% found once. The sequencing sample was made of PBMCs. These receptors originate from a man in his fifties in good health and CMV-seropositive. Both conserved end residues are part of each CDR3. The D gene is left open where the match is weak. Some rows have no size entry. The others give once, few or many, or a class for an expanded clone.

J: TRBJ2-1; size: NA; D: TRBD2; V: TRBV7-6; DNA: TGTGCCAGCAGCTTAGTGGGACTAGCTTCCAATGAGCAGTTCTTC; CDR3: CASSLVGLASNEQFF
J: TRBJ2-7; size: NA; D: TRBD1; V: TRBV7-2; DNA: TGTGCCAGCAGCCTAGAACATAGGGGGCCGTACGAGCAGTACTTC; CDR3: CASSLEHRGPYEQYF
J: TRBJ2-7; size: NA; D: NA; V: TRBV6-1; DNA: TGTGCCAGCAGTACAGCCGACCGTCCCTACGAGCAGTACTTC; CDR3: CASSTADRPYEQYF
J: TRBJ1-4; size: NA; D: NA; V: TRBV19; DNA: TGTGCCAGTAGTACCCGACAGACTGCAACTAATGAAAAACTGTTTTTT; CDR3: CASSTRQTATNEKLFF
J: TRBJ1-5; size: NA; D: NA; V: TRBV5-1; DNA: TGCGCCAGCAGCCCCGCGGGGGGGAGCAATCAGCCCCAGCATTTT; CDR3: CASSPAGGSNQPQHF
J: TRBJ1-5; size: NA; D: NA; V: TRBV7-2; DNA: TGTGCCAGCAGCCTAGAGGGCAGGGGACCTAGCAATCAGCCCCAGCATTTT; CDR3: CASSLEGRGPSNQPQHF
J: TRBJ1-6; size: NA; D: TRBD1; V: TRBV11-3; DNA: TGTGCCAGCAGCTCGGGAACCCGGGACAGGAATTCACCCCTCCACTTT; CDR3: CASSSGTRDRNSPLHF
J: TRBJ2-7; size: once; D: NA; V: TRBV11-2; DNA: TGTGCCAGCAGCTCCTATTACGAGCAGTACTTC; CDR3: CASSSYYEQYF
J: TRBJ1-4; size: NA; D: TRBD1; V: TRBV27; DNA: TGTGCCAGCAGTTTAAGACCCCCGACAGGGGGCGAGAATGAAAAACTGTTTTTT; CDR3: CASSLRPPTGGENEKLFF
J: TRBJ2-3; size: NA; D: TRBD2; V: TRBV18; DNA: TGTGCCAGCTCACCAATCCAGCGGGGTAGCACAGATACGCAGTATTTT; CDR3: CASSPIQRGSTDTQYF
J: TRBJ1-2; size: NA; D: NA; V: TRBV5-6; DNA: TGTGCCAGCAGCTTGGTCCGAGACTATGGCTACACCTTC; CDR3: CASSLVRDYGYTF
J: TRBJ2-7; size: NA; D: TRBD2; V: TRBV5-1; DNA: TGCGCCAGCAGCTTGGCCGGGATAGCGGGAGCCTACGAGCAGTACTTC; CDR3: CASSLAGIAGAYEQYF
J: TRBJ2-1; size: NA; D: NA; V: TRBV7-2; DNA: TGTGCCAGCAGCTCCGGACTATACAATGAGCAGTTCTTC; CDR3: CASSSGLYNEQFF
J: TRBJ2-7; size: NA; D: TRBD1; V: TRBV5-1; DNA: TGCGCCAGCAGCTTGAACAGGGGAGCCTACGAGCAGTACTTC; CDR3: CASSLNRGAYEQYF
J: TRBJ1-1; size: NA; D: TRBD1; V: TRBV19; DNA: TGTGCCAGTAGTATAGGGACAGGGACGAACACTGAAGCTTTCTTT; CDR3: CASSIGTGTNTEAFF
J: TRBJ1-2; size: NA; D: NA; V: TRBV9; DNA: TGTGCCAGCAGCGATGTGGGAGGTGGCTACACCTTC; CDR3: CASSDVGGGYTF
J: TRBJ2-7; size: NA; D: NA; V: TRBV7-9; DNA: TGTGCCAGCAGCTTAGGGCAGGGGATTTCCTACGAGCAGTACTTC; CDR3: CASSLGQGISYEQYF
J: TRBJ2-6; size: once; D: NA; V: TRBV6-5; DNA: TGTGCCAGCCTCTCTCCTCAGTACGGGGCCAACGTCCTGACTTTC; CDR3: CASLSPQYGANVLTF
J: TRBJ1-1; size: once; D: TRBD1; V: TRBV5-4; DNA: TGTGCCAGCAGGACAGCCGGGACAGGGAACACTGAAGCTTTCTTT; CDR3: CASRTAGTGNTEAFF
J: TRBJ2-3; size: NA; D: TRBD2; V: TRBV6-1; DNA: TGTGCCAGCAGTACTACTAGCGGGGGGGCAGATACGCAGTATTTT; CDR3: CASSTTSGGADTQYF
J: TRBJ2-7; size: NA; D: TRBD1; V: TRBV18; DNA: TGTGCCAGCTCACCTCCGGGACAGGGGTACGAGCAGTACTTC; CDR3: CASSPPGQGYEQYF
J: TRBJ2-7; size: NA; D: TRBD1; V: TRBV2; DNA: TGTGCCAGCAGCCCGACAGGGTTATCCTACGAGCAGTACTTC; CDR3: CASSPTGLSYEQYF
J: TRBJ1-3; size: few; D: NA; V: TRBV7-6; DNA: TGTGCCAGCAGCTTAGTCAGGGCGCAATCCGGAAACACCATATATTTT; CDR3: CASSLVRAQSGNTIYF
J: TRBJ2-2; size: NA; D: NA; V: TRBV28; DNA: TGTGCCAGCAGCCCACGGCCCCAGGGGCTATCCGGGGAGCTGTTTTTT; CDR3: CASSPRPQGLSGELFF
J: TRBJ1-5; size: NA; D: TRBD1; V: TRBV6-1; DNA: TGTGCCAGCAGCGGACAGGCGGCCTCCAATCAGCCCCAGCATTTT; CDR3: CASSGQAASNQPQHF
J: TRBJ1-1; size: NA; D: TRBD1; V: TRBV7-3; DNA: TGTGCCAGCAGCTTAGAGGGGGCGCGAACTGAAGCTTTCTTT; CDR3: CASSLEGARTEAFF
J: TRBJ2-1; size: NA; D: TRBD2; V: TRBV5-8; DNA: TGTGCCAGCAGCCCCACCGGGACTAGATATGAGCAGTTCTTC; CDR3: CASSPTGTRYEQFF
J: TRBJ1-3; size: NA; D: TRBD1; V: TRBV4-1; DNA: TGCGCCAGCAGCCATAATACAGGGGGCACGGGAAACACCATATATTTT; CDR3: CASSHNTGGTGNTIYF
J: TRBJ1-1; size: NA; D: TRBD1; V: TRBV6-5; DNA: TGTGCCAGCAGTCAGACAGGGGGTCGCACTGAAGCTTTCTTT; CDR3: CASSQTGGRTEAFF
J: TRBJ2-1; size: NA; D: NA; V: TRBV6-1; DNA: TGTGCCAGCAGTGAATGGCTACAGTACAATGAGCAGTTCTTC; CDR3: CASSEWLQYNEQFF
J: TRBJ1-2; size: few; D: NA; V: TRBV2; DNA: TGTGCCAGCAGTGAAGGGCAGGGGTATGGCTACACCTTC; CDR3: CASSEGQGYGYTF
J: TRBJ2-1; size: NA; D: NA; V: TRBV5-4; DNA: TGTGCCAGCAGCTTCATCAATGAGCAGTTCTTC; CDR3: CASSFINEQFF
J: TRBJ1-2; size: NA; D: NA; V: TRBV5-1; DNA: TGCGCCAGCAGGTTGAATCCCGGGAACCCGACAAACTATGGCTACACCTTC; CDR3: CASRLNPGNPTNYGYTF
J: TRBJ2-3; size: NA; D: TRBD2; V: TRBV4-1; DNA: TGCGCCAGCAGCCCGGCGGTAGCGGGGACAGATACGCAGTATTTT; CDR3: CASSPAVAGTDTQYF
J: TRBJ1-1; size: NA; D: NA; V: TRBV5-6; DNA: TGTGCCAGCAGCCGCAGGCTTCGGGGTCAGATGAACACTGAAGCTTTCTTT; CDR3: CASSRRLRGQMNTEAFF